The T cell receptor (beta chain) under discussion was sequenced for a study of T-cell reconstitution after alpha-beta-depleted transplantation in children. Study outcomes and limitations: Expanded graft clones, several hundred of them, were reportedly the source of alpha-beta T cells about two months after transplant. Recipient T cells and thymic progenitors that survived were the source of the high TCRbeta diversity seen at day 60 in some patients. T-cell numbers and diversity, one year after transplant, stemmed largely from T cells that were newly produced.

A remark on this clonotype: Its cognate antigen is unknown.

The germline CDR1 and CDR2 sequences are MDHEN and SYDVKM. The CDR3 runs to 15 residues. This sample's TCRbeta library carried unique molecular identifier barcodes. From the PCR reads, TCRdb called clonotypes with MiXCR, one entry per CDR3 protein. Among approximately 800,000 distinct CDR3 sequences, about 16% were seen once, and the ten largest hold around 4.5%. This receptor was identified in a male patient aged 10 to 17 who had a stem cell transplant for acute lymphoblastic leukemia, so the T cells may come from the graft donor. The J gene is TRBJ2-7, the V gene TRBV28; tentative D call: TRBD2 (5 bases). The sample in question was PBMCs, mostly from graft donor cells, obtained 360 days after TCRalphabeta/CD19-depleted stem cell transplant. The CDR3 loop reads CAVSASPGGSYEQYF. CDR3 nucleotides: TGTGCTGTAAGCGCGAGCCCCGGAGGCTCCTACGAGCAGTACTTC.